The source of this T cell receptor beta chain is a study of blood T cells in healthy people across ages. General observations from the study: The CMV status of each donor remained undetermined, and this could have confounded shifts in expanded clonotypes. Investigators treated diversity estimates from one million T cells as underestimates.

Germline V lookup: CDR1 SGHDN, CDR2 FVKESK. CDR3 length: 13 amino acids. Trimming cost V 1 base and J 5 bases, with 8 bases left between them. Peripheral blood from each donor was collected in a volume of about 9.9 milliliters. Primers used in a second PCR of roughly 6 to 12 cycles were a sample-barcoded 5' primer and a J-beta primer mix. TCRdb used MiXCR to reprocess the 5' RACE reads, holding one entry per CDR3 protein. Of roughly 500,000 distinct CDR3 sequences listed, 27% were seen once; the top ten hold less than 20%. Remarks on this clonotype: Its antigen is still unknown. Since no conserved phenylalanine or tryptophan closes the CDR3, a read error is the likely cause.

The chain is built from TRBV14 and TRBJ2-5, with no clear D. Sequences were obtained from blood. The source is a woman between 70 and 85 years old in good health. The CDR3 sequence is CASSQGFSETQYY. CDR3 bases: TGTGCCAGCAGCCAAGGGTTTTCTGAGACCCAGTACTAC.